The text below deals with one T cell receptor (beta chain). Antigen unknown. This CDR3 has 13 residues. V was cut by 2 bases and J by 0 bases, with 4 bases left in between. The germline CDR1 and CDR2 sequences are LGHNT and FRNRAP. This entry comes from a study of cytomegalovirus exposure and HLA in healthy donors. Points from the study as a whole: In a later analysis, parvovirus B19, influenza, CMV and Epstein-Barr virus appeared linked to several top co-occurrence clusters.

Healthy bone marrow donors made up the cohort. The PCR used 60 Vbeta and 13 Jbeta primers. Profiling relied on immunoSEQ multiplex PCR, and the TCRdb table lists in-frame clones only, not all of them. The table records 110,000 or so clones, around 75% of them present only once. Specimen: PBMCs. The chain couples TRBV12-5 to TRBJ1-1, with D hard to call. The source of this sequence is a man between 35 and 55 years old in good health and CMV-seronegative. DNA of the CDR3: TGTGCTAGTGGTTTGCCAGTGAACACTGAAGCTTTCTTT. This encodes CASGLPVNTEAFF.